The entry that follows covers one TCR beta chain sequence. Its antigen is unidentified. This sample was included in a study of shared clonotypes between healthy human individuals. The study's findings and limits: In a few donors, around 5.5% of naive CD4 clonotypes appeared in common.

Naive CD8 cells, CD45RO-negative and positively selected for CCR7, excluded terminally differentiated effector memory CD45RA+ cells. This CDR3 has 13 amino acids. Germline assignment: CDR1 LNHDA and CDR2 SQIVND (reference sequence). Deletions cut 5 bases from V and 1 base from J, with 8 bases between. TCRdb's table, derived via immunoSEQ multiplex PCR, lists solely in-frame clones and lacks some. The sample lists approximately 650,000 clones; about 95% were seen once. The origin of this receptor is a woman aged 30 to 39 in good health. The sample taken for sequencing was naive CD8+ T cells sorted from blood. This sequence joins TRBV19 and TRBJ2-5; maybe TRBD1 (6 bases). This CDR3 reads CASSVDSQETQYF. In nucleotides, the CDR3 is TGTGCCAGTAGTGTGGACAGCCAAGAGACCCAGTACTTC.